This TCR beta chain was identified in a study of neurological immune-mediated disorders. General study results and limits: In multiple sclerosis patients, the repertoire cluster was unrelated to clinical or MRI findings. A possible signature was seen in one related-CDR3 cluster, into which phylogenetic grouping placed the repertoires of 18 of 34 multiple sclerosis patients.

Per the germline V gene, CDR1 is SGHTA and CDR2 is FQGNSA. This CDR3 region has 15 residues. V gave up 2 bases and J gave up 3 bases; unmatched junction bases: 2. This clonotype came up many times. Its antigen is unidentified. Every sequencing run produced over 200 million TCR-beta sequences, and the sequences from any one run covered 15-18 subjects. TCRdb reanalysed the 5' RACE reads using MiXCR and keeps one entry per CDR3 protein. The data hold some 83,000 distinct CDR3 sequences, with 2% to 3% observed a single time. This receptor was identified in a woman aged 25 to 39 with multiple sclerosis. The V call is TRBV7-2, the J call TRBJ2-3; 10 bases line up with TRBD2. The sample was PBMCs. This CDR3 is CASSLMGLATDTQYF. The CDR3 DNA follows: TGTGCCAGCAGCTTAATGGGACTAGCGACAGATACGCAGTATTTT.